The T cell receptor beta chain under discussion was sequenced for a study of CD8+CD57+ T cells in acquired aplastic anemia. The study profiled TCR beta VDJ and CDR3 using genomic DNA as template. Each CDR3 protein is one row after TCRdb ran MiXCR on the reads. The sample holds around 250,000 distinct CDR3 sequences, approximately 80% seen once. In patients chosen for sequencing, flow cytometry had shown CD8+CD57+ cell expansion. Concerning this clonotype: The limits of the CDR3 on the DNA are not certain, so only TCRdb's listed CDR3 is given.

The source is a human donor with aplastic anemia. The sequenced material came from sorted CD4+, CD8+, or CD8+CD57+ T cells (not recorded which) from PBMCs.

The CDR3 is CASSLGPGELFFAEAFF. This chain connects TRBV7-9 to TRBJ1-1; the table's D call, TRBD1, was not checked against the DNA. The CDR3 sequence runs 17 residues, both termini included. CDR1 is SEHNR and CDR2 is FQNEAQ in the germline V gene (reference sequence).